Reported below is one TCR beta chain. The J segment lost 2 bases and the V segment lost 6 bases, leaving 21 bases of the junction unmatched. This CDR3 comprises 20 residues. CDR1 and CDR2 (germline): SNHLY, FYNNEI. The record originates from a study of control samples from healthy donors and cancer patients. Using immunoSEQ multiplex PCR, the repertoire was profiled, and TCRdb retains in-frame clones only, with some absent. The data hold about 160,000 clones, with roughly 92% observed a single time. This chain connects TRBV2 to TRBJ2-3; 9 nucleotides match TRBD2. The origin of this receptor is a woman in her twenties or thirties in good health. Material for sequencing was blood. The CDR3 here is CASSLSTVILAGRATDTQYF. The CDR3 nucleotides are TGTGCCAGCAGCCTCTCGACAGTGATTCTAGCGGGGAGAGCCACAGATACGCAGTATTTT.